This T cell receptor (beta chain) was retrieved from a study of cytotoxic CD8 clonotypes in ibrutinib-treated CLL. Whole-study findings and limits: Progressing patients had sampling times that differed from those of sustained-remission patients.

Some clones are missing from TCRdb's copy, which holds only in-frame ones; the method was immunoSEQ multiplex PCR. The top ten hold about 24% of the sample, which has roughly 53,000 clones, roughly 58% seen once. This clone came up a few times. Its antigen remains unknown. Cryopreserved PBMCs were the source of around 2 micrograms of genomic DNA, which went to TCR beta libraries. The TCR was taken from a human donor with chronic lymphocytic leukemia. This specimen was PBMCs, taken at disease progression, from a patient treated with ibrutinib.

Written as DNA, the CDR3 is TGTGCCAGCAGTGAGGCCGGGAGTAATTCACCCCTCCACTTT. This codes for CASSEAGSNSPLHF. This chain connects TRBV2 to TRBJ1-6, with no clear D. The CDR3 length is 14 residues. The germline CDR1 and CDR2 sequences are SNHLY and FYNNEI. Trimming left V 3 bases short and J 6 bases short, with 9 bases between.